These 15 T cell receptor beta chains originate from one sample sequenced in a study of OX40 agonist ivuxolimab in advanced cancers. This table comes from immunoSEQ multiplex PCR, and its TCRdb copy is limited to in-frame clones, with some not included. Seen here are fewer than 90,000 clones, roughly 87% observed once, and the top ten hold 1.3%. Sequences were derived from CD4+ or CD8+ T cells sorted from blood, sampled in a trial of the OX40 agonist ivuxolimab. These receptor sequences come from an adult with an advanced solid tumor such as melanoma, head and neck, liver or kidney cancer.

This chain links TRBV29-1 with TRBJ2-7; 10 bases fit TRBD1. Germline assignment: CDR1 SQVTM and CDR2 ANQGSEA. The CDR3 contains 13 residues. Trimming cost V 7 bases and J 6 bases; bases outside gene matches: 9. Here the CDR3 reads CSGRTGGGGEQYF. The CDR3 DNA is TGCAGCGGCCGGACAGGGGGTGGCGGCGAGCAGTACTTC.

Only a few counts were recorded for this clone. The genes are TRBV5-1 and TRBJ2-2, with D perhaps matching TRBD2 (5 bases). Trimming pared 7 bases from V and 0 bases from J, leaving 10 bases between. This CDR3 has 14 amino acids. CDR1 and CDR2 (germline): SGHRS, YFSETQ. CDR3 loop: CASRTGSNTGELFF. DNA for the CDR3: TGCGCCAGCCGGACTGGTTCGAACACCGGGGAGCTGTTTTTT.

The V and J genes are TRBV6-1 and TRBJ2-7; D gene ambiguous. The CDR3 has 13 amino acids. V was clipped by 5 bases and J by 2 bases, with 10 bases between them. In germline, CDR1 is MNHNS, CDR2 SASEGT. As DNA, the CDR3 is TGTGCCAGCAGTCCCGGCATTCCCTACGAGCAGTACTTC. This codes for CASSPGIPYEQYF.

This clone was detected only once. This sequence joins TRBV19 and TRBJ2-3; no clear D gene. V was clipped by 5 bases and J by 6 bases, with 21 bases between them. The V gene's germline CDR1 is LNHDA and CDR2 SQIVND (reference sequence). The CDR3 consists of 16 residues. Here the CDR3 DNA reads TGTGCCAGTAGTGTCCCCTTCTTGGGGTCCAGGGATACGCAGTATTTT. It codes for CASSVPFLGSRDTQYF.

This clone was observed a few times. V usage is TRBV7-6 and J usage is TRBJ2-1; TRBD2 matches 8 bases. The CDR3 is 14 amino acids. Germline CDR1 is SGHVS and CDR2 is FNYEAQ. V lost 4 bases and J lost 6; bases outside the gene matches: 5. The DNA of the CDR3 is TGTGCCAGCAGCTCGCGGGGGGTAGGCAATGAGCAGTTCTTC. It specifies CASSSRGVGNEQFF.

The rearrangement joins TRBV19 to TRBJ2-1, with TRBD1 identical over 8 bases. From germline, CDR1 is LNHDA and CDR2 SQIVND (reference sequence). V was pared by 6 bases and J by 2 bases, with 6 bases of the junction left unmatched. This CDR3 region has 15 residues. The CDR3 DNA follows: TGTGCCAGTAGCAACAGGGGGGCAACCTACAATGAGCAGTTCTTC. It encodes CASSNRGATYNEQFF.

This chain's CDR3 is CATTLRGGHETQYF. CDR3 sequence (DNA): TGTGCGACCACCTTGCGTGGGGGGCACGAGACCCAGTACTTC. The chain has TRBV2 and TRBJ2-5; D is perhaps TRBD1 or TRBD2 (6 bases each). Germline V CDR1 and CDR2: SNHLY, FYNNEI. The CDR3 length is 14 residues.

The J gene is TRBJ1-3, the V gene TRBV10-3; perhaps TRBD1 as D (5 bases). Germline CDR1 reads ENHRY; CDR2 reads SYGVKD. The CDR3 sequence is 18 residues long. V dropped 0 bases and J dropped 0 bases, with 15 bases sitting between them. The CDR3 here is CAISESLGGSYSGNTIYF. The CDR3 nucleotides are TGTGCCATCAGTGAGTCCCTGGGGGGATCGTACTCTGGAAACACCATATATTTT.

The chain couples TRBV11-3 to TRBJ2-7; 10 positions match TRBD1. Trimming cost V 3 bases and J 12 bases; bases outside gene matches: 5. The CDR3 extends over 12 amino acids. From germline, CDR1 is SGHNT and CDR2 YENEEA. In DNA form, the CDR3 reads TGTGCCAGCAGCTTGACAGGGGGCGATTTGTACTTC. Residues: CASSLTGGDLYF.

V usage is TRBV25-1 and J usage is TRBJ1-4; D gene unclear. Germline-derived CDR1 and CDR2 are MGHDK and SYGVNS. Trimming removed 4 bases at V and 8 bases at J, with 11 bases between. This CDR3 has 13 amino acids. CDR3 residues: CASSGKKDEKLFF. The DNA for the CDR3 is TGTGCCAGCAGTGGCAAGAAGGACGAAAAACTGTTTTTT. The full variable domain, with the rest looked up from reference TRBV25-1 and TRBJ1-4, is EADIYQTPRYLVIGTGKKITLECSQTMGHDKMYWYQQDPGMELHLIHYSYGVNSTEKGDLSSESTVSRIRTEHFPLTLESARPSHTSQYLCASSGKKDEKLFFGSGTQLSVL.

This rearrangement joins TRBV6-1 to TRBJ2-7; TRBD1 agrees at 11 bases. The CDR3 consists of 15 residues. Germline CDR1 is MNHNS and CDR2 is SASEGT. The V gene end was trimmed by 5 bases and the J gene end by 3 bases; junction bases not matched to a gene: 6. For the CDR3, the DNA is TGTGCCAGCAGTCTCCGGGGGACAGGGGGCTACGAGCAGTACTTC. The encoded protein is CASSLRGTGGYEQYF.

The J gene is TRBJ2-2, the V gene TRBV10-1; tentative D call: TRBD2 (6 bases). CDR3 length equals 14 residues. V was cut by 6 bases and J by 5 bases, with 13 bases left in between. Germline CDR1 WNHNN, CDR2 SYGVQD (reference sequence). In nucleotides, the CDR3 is TGCGCCAGCAGAAGGGAGGCAGGGACCGGGGAGCTGTTTTTT. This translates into CASRREAGTGELFF.

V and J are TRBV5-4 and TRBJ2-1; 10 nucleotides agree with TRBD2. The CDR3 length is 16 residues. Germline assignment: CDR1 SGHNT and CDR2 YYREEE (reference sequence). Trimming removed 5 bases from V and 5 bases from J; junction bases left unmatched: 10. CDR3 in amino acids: CASSFPGLASHNEQFF. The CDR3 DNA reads TGTGCCAGCAGTTTCCCGGGACTAGCGTCCCACAATGAGCAGTTCTTC.

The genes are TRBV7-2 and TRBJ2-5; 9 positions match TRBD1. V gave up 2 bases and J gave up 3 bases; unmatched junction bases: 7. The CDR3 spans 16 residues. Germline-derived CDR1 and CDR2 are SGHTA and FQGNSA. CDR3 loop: CASSLWVGDREETQYF. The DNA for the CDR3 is TGTGCCAGCAGCTTATGGGTGGGGGACAGGGAAGAGACCCAGTACTTC. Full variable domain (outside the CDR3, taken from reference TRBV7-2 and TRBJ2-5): GAGVSQSPSNKVTEKGKDVELRCDPISGHTALYWYRQSLGQGLEFLIYFQGNSAPDKSGLPSDRFSAERTGGSVSTLTIQRTQQEDSAVYLCASSLWVGDREETQYFGPGTRLLVL.

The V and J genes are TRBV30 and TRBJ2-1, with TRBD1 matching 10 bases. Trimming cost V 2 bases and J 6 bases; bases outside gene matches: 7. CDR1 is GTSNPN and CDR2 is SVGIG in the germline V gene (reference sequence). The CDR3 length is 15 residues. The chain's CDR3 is CAWSHPGQGVNEQFF. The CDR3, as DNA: TGTGCCTGGAGTCATCCCGGACAGGGGGTCAATGAGCAGTTCTTC.